This is a list of T cell receptor beta chains from one sample in a study of neoadjuvant anti-PD-1 for oral cavity cancer. Measured with immunoSEQ multiplex PCR; TCRdb has only the in-frame clones, and not every one. The repertoire holds around 67,000 clones, with 70% to 90% as singletons. The input for sequencing was PBMCs, taken after nivolumab (anti-PD-1) treatment. The receptors originated from a person aged 35-80 years with oral cavity squamous cell carcinoma. CDR3s include the opening cysteine and the closing phenylalanine or tryptophan. The D gene is left open where the match is weak. Clone size is stated in some rows and not others, as once, few, many or a class when expanded.

TRBJ1-2 NA NA TRBV4-1 CASSQVPGNGYGYTF TGCGCCAGCAGCCAAGTACCGGGAAACGGCTATGGCTACACCTTC
TRBJ1-2 few TRBD1 TRBV4-1 CASSQIGGANYGYTF TGCGCCAGCAGCCAAATAGGGGGCGCAAACTATGGCTACACCTTC
TRBJ2-1 few TRBD2 TRBV4-1 CASSQVVVTSGNNEQFF TGCGCCAGCAGCCAAGTAGTAGTGACTAGCGGTAACAATGAGCAGTTCTTC
TRBJ1-2 NA NA TRBV4-1 CASSQEGSYGYTF TGCGCCAGCAGCCAGGAGGGCTCCTACGGCTACACCTTC
TRBJ2-3 NA NA TRBV10-1 CASSESSLETDTQYF TGCGCCAGCAGTGAGTCGTCACTAGAAACAGATACGCAGTATTTT
TRBJ1-3 NA NA TRBV4-1 CASSQAGNTIYF TGCGCCAGCAGCCAAGCTGGAAACACCATATATTTT
TRBJ1-2 few NA TRBV30 CAWSLSTGLGGYTF TGTGCCTGGAGCCTATCAACAGGGTTGGGAGGCTACACCTTC
TRBJ2-3 NA NA TRBV6-4 CASSDPSGTQYF TGTGCCAGCAGTGACCCCTCCGGTACGCAGTATTTT
TRBJ1-5 NA NA TRBV7-2 CASSPMGGNQPQHF TGTGCCAGCAGCCCCATGGGGGGGAATCAGCCCCAGCATTTT
TRBJ1-1 NA TRBD1 TRBV7-6 CASSPTRQMQGVGGAFF TGTGCCAGCAGCCCTACTCGCCAAATGCAGGGGGTCGGGGGAGCTTTCTTT
TRBJ1-2 few NA TRBV5-4 CASSFTHSNYGYTF TGTGCCAGCAGCTTCACACATTCTAACTATGGCTACACCTTC
TRBJ2-2 NA NA TRBV4-1 CASSQVFGGELFF TGCGCCAGCAGCCAAGTTTTTGGCGGGGAGCTGTTTTTT
TRBJ1-1 NA NA TRBV6-5 CASSYSPMNTEAFF TGTGCCAGCAGTTACTCGCCCATGAACACTGAAGCTTTCTTT
TRBJ1-2 once NA TRBV29-1 CSVVAGSPNYGYTF TGCAGCGTGGTCGCGGGCAGCCCTAACTATGGCTACACCTTC
TRBJ1-4 once NA TRBV5-1 CASSLGQAFNEKLFF TGCGCCAGCAGCTTGGGACAGGCTTTTAATGAAAAACTGTTTTTT
TRBJ1-2 NA NA TRBV13 CASSSRGGLLGLNYGYTF TGTGCCAGCAGCTCTAGGGGGGGGCTCTTAGGTTTGAACTATGGCTACACCTTC
TRBJ1-2 NA TRBD1 TRBV19 CASSLRQGRNGYTF TGTGCCAGTAGTCTTCGACAGGGGCGGAATGGCTACACCTTC
TRBJ1-3 NA NA TRBV2 CASSVGVLGILSGNTIYF TGTGCCAGCAGTGTAGGGGTCCTCGGTATTCTTTCGGGAAACACCATATATTTT
TRBJ1-1 NA NA TRBV6-5 CASSYGRGVITEAFF TGTGCCAGCAGTTATGGTAGGGGCGTTATCACTGAAGCTTTCTTT
TRBJ1-1 NA NA TRBV29-1 CSVGGGVNTEAFF TGCAGCGTTGGAGGGGGAGTGAACACTGAAGCTTTCTTT
TRBJ2-2 NA TRBD1 TRBV28 CASSQGQGKTGELFF TGTGCCAGCAGTCAAGGACAGGGAAAAACCGGGGAGCTGTTTTTT
TRBJ2-1 NA NA TRBV13 CASSLNRLAEQFF TGTGCCAGCAGCTTAAATCGACTGGCGGAGCAGTTCTTC
TRBJ1-2 NA NA TRBV7-8 CASSLVIKTSRNYGYTF TGTGCCAGCAGCTTAGTAATTAAAACGAGTAGGAACTATGGCTACACCTTC
TRBJ1-2 NA TRBD1 TRBV27 CASRGTGGYGYTF TGTGCCAGCAGGGGAACAGGGGGGTATGGCTACACCTTC
TRBJ2-7 few TRBD1 TRBV7-9 CASSFSGQGYEQYF TGTGCCAGCAGCTTCTCGGGACAGGGATACGAGCAGTACTTC
TRBJ2-7 NA NA TRBV13 CASSLEGVGGIGEQYF TGTGCCAGCAGCCTAGAGGGCGTGGGGGGAATTGGCGAGCAGTACTTC
TRBJ1-1 NA TRBD1 TRBV18 CASSPGQGRTEAFF TGTGCCAGCTCACCAGGACAGGGACGGACTGAAGCTTTCTTT
TRBJ1-1 NA TRBD1 TRBV5-8 CASSSRQGAFTEAFF TGTGCCAGCAGCAGCCGACAGGGGGCTTTCACTGAAGCTTTCTTT
TRBJ2-7 NA TRBD1 TRBV29-1 CSVAGGDRGLTEQYF TGCAGCGTGGCGGGTGGGGACAGGGGTCTCACGGAGCAGTACTTC
TRBJ1-3 once TRBD1 TRBV12-5 CASGPGTGGRNTIYF TGTGCTAGTGGCCCCGGGACAGGAGGGAGAAACACCATATATTTT
TRBJ2-7 NA TRBD2 TRBV5-4 CASSSLAGYSYEQYF TGTGCCAGCAGCTCCCTAGCGGGGTACTCCTACGAGCAGTACTTC
TRBJ2-2 NA TRBD2 TRBV18 CASSAPGLAGPSRELFF TGTGCCAGCTCAGCCCCAGGACTAGCGGGCCCCTCGAGGGAGCTGTTTTTT
TRBJ2-3 NA NA TRBV6-4 CASSRTRGTDTQYF TGTGCCAGCAGTCGGACGCGGGGCACAGATACGCAGTATTTT
TRBJ1-1 NA TRBD1 TRBV2 CASGTEQGLNTEAFF TGTGCCAGCGGGACAGAACAGGGACTGAACACTGAAGCTTTCTTT
TRBJ2-3 NA TRBD2 TRBV4-2 CASSQDPSGADTQYF TGTGCCAGCAGCCAAGACCCTAGCGGGGCGGATACGCAGTATTTT
TRBJ1-1 NA NA TRBV6-5 CASSYSTGRTEAFF TGTGCCAGCAGTTACTCAACAGGGCGCACTGAAGCTTTCTTT
TRBJ2-7 NA TRBD2 TRBV29-1 CSVGSRQRPGLAGGGEQYF TGCAGCGTTGGGTCCCGACAACGACCGGGACTAGCGGGAGGAGGGGAGCAGTACTTC
TRBJ1-4 NA TRBD1 TRBV6-1 CASSEYPGGTFANEKLFF TGTGCCAGCAGTGAATACCCAGGGGGTACCTTTGCTAATGAAAAACTGTTTTTT
TRBJ2-7 NA NA TRBV7-2 CASSLGGLPGQYF TGTGCCAGCAGCTTAGGTGGACTGCCTGGGCAGTACTTC
TRBJ2-7 NA NA TRBV21-1 CASSRLAYEQYF TGTGCCAGCAGCAGACTTGCCTACGAGCAGTACTTC
TRBJ1-1 NA NA TRBV2 CASRVNNLKGTEAFF TGTGCCAGCAGAGTGAATAATCTTAAAGGCACTGAAGCTTTCTTT
TRBJ1-1 NA TRBD1 TRBV19 CASSRTGFDTEAFF TGTGCCAGTAGTAGGACAGGTTTTGACACTGAAGCTTTCTTT
TRBJ1-2 NA TRBD1 TRBV9 CASSARGGGGYTF TGTGCCAGCAGCGCTAGAGGGGGCGGCGGCTACACCTTC